This T cell receptor (beta chain) is drawn from a study of metastatic and nonmetastatic thyroid tumors. In the study overall: Repertoires were compared across blood and tumor or nodule tissue from malignant and benign thyroid patients.

The V gene lost 2 bases and the J gene lost 7 bases, with 15 bases spanning the gap. The germline CDR1 and CDR2 sequences are SGHDN and FVKESK. The CDR3 contains 16 residues. TCRdb reprocessed the PCR reads using MiXCR. Among some 17,000 clones listed, about 23% were seen once. Judged by abundance, this clone is medium-sized. No treatment of any kind had been given to any patient before thyroid surgery. Sample: blood. V is TRBV14 and J is TRBJ1-6; D unresolved. This receptor was obtained from a male donor with papillary thyroid cancer or a benign thyroid nodule (not recorded which). Some clones in this sample may be carry-over from other donors' samples. CDR3 region: CASSQYSGPGNSPLHF. The CDR3 nucleotides are TGTGCCAGCAGCCAATATAGCGGCCCGGGAAATTCACCCCTCCACTTT.